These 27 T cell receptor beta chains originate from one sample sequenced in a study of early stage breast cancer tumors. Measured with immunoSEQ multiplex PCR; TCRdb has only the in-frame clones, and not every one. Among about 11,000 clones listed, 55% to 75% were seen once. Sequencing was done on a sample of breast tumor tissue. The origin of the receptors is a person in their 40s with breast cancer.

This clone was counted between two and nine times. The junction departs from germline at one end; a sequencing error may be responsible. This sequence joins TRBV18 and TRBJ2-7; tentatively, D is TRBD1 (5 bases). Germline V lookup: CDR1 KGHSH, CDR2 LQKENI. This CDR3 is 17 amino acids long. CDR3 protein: CASSLRRVYEQWEQRGF. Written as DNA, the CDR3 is TGTGCCAGCTCACTCCGCAGGGTATACGAGCAGTGGGAACAAAGGGGCTTC.

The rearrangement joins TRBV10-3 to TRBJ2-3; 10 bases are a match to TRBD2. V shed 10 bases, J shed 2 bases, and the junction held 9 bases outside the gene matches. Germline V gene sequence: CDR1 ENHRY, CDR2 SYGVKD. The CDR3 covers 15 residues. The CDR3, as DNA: TGTGCCACTACAAGCGGGAGGGATAACACAGATACGCAGTATTTT. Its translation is CATTSGRDNTDTQYF.

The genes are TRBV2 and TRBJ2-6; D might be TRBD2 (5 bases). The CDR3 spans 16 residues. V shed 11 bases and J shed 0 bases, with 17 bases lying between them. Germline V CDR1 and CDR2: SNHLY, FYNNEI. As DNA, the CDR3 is TGTGCCTCCTCCCCTAGCCGAAGCTCTGGGGCCAACGTCCTGACTTTC. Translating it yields CASSPSRSSGANVLTF.

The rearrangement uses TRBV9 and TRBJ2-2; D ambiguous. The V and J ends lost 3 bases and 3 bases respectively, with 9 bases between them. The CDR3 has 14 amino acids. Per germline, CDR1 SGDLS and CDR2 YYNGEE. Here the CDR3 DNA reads TGTGCCAGCAGCGGTCGCCTATACACCGGGGAGCTGTTTTTT. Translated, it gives CASSGRLYTGELFF.

For the CDR3, the DNA is TGTGCCAGCAGTGTCAGCGGGAGTCCCTACGAGCAGTACTTC. Translated, it gives CASSVSGSPYEQYF. The chain combines TRBV21-1 with TRBJ2-7; the D call TRBD2 from the table was never checked on the DNA. TRBV21-1 counts as a pseudogene. This CDR3 has 14 amino acids.

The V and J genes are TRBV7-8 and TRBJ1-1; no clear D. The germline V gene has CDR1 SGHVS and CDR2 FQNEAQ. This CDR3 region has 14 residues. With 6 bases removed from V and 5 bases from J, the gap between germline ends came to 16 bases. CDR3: CASRSGLGLTEAFF. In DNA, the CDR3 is TGTGCCAGCAGGTCGGGGTTGGGGTTGACTGAAGCTTTCTTT.

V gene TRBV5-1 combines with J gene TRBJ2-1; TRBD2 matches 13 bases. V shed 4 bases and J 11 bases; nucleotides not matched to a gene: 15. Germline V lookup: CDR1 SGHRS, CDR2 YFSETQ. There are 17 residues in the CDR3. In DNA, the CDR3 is TGCGCCAGCAGCCCTAATACCGGGACTAGCGGGACGAACAAGCAGTTCTTC. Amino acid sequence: CASSPNTGTSGTNKQFF.

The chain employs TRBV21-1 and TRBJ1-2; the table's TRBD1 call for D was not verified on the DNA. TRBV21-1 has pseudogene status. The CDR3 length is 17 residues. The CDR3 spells CASSKVGPRTGGYGYTF. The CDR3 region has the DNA TGTGCCAGCAGCAAAGTGGGTCCGAGGACAGGAGGTTATGGCTACACCTTC.

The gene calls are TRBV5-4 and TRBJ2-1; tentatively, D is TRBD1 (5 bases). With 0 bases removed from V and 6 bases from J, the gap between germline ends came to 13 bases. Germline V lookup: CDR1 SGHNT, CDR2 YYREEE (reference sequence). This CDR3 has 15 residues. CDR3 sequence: CASSLGFGAGNEQFF. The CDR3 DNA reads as TGTGCCAGCAGCTTGGGCTTTGGGGCTGGCAATGAGCAGTTCTTC.

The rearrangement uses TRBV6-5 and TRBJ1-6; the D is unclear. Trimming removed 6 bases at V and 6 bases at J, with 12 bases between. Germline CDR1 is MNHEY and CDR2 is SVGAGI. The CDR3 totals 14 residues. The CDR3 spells CASSVKTGNSPLHF. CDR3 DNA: TGTGCCAGCAGCGTGAAGACCGGTAATTCACCCCTCCACTTT.

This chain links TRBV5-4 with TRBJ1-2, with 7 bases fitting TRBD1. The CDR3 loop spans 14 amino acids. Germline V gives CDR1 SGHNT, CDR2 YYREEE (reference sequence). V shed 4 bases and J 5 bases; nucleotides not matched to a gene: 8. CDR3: CASSPDRVGYGYTF. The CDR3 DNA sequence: TGTGCCAGCAGCCCCGACAGGGTCGGATATGGCTACACCTTC.

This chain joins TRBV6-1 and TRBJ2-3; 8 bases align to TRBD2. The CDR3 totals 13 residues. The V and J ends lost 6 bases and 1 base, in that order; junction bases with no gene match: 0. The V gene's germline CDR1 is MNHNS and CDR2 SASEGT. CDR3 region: CASRAGGTDTQYF. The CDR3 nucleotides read TGTGCCAGCAGAGCGGGGGGCACAGATACGCAGTATTTT.

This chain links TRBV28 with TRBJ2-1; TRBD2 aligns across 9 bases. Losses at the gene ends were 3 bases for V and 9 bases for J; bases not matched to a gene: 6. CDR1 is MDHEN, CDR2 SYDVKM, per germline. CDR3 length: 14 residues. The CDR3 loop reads CASSFSGSLREQFF. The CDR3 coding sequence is TGTGCCAGCAGTTTTAGCGGGAGTTTGCGTGAGCAGTTCTTC.

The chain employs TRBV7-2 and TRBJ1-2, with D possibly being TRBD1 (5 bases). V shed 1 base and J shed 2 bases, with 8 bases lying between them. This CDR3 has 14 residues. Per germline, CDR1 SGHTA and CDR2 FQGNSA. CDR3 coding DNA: TGTGCCAGCAGCTTAGTGGAGGGGAACTATGGCTACACCTTC. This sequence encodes CASSLVEGNYGYTF.

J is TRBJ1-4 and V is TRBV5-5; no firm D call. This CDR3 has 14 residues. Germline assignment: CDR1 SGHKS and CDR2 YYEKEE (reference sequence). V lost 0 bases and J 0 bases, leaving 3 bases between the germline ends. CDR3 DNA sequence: TGTGCCAGCAGCTTGGTTACAACTAATGAAAAACTGTTTTTT. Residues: CASSLVTTNEKLFF.

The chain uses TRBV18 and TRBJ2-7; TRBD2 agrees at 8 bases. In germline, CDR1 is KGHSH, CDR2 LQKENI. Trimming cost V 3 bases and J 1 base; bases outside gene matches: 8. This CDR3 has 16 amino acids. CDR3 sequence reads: CASSPGPAGGSYEQYF. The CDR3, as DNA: TGTGCCAGCTCACCGGGGCCCGCGGGAGGATCCTACGAGCAGTACTTC.

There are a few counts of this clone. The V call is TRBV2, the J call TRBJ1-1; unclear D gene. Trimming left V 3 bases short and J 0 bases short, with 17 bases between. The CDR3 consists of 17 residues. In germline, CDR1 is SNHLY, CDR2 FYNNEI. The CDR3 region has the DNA TGTGCCAGCAGTGATAAGGGCCGCTTACTAATGAACACTGAAGCTTTCTTT. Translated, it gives CASSDKGRLLMNTEAFF.

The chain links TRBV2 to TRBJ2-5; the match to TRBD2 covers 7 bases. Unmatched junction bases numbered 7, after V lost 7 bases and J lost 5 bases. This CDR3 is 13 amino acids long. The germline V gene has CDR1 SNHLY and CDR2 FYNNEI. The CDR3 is CASMWEGGETQYF. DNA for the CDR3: TGTGCCAGCATGTGGGAGGGAGGGGAGACCCAGTACTTC.

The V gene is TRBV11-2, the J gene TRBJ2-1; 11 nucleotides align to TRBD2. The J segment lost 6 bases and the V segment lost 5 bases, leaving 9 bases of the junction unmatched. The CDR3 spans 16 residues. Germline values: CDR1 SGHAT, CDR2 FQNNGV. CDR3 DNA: TGTGCCAGCAGCCGCCTACTAGCGGGAGTGAGCAATGAGCAGTTCTTC. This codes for CASSRLLAGVSNEQFF.

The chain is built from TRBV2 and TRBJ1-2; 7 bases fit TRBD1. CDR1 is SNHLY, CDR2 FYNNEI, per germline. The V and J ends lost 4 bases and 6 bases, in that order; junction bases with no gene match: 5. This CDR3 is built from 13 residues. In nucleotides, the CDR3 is TGTGCCAGCAGTGGGACAGGTCTTAATGGCTACACCTTC. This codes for CASSGTGLNGYTF. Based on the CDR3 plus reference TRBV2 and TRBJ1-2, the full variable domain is EPEVTQTPSHQVTQMGQEVILRCVPISNHLYFYWYRQILGQKVEFLVSFYNNEISEKSEIFDDQFSVERPDGSNFTLKIRSTKLEDSAMYFCASSGTGLNGYTFGSGTRLTVV.

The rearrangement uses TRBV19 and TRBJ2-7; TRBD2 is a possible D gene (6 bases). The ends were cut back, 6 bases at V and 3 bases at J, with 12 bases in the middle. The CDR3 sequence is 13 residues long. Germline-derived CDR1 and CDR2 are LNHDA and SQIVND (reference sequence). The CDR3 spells CASSPGLRYEQYF. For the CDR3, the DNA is TGTGCCAGTAGCCCGGGACTCCGCTACGAGCAGTACTTC.

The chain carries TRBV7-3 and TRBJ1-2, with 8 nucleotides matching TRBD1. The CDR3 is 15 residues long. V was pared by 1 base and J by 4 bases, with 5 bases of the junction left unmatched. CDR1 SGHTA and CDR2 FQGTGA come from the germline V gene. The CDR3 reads CASSLSGTGSYGYTF. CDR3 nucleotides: TGTGCCAGCAGCTTAAGTGGGACAGGTAGCTATGGCTACACCTTC.

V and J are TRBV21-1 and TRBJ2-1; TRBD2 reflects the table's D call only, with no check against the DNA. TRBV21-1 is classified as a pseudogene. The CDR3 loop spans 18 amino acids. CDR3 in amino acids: CASSKVGRREGVNNEQFF. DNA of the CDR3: TGTGCCAGCAGCAAAGTTGGTAGGAGGGAAGGGGTTAACAATGAGCAGTTCTTC.

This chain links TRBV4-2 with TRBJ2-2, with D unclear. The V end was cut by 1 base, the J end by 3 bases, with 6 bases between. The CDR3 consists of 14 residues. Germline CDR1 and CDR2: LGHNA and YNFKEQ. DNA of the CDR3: TGTGCCAGCAGCCAAGCCGACCACACCGGGGAGCTGTTTTTT. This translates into CASSQADHTGELFF.

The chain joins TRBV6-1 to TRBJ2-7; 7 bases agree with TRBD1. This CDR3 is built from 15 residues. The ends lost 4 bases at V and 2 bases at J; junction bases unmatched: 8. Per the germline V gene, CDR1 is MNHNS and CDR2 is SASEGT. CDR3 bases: TGTGCCAGCAGTGGGCTGGGACAGCCGCCCTACGAGCAGTACTTC. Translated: CASSGLGQPPYEQYF.

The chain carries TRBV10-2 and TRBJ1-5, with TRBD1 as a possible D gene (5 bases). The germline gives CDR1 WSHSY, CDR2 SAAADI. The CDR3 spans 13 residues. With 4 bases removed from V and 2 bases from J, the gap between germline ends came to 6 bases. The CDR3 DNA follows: TGCGCCAGCAGTGCCAGGGGCAATCAGCCCCAGCATTTT. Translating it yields CASSARGNQPQHF.

This CDR3 reads CASTPGDPGYYEQYF. CDR3 coding DNA: TGTGCCAGCACCCCCGGGGACCCCGGGTACTACGAGCAGTACTTC. The V call is TRBV11-2, the J call TRBJ2-7, with D perhaps being TRBD1 or TRBD2 (5 bases each). Germline CDR1 and CDR2: SGHAT and FQNNGV. V lost 7 bases and J lost 3, with 19 bases in between. The CDR3 runs 15 residues. Together with reference TRBV11-2 and TRBJ2-7, the CDR3 gives the full variable domain: EAGVAQSPRYKIIEKRQSVAFWCNPISGHATLYWYQQILGQGPKLLIQFQNNGVVDDSQLPKDRFSAERLKGVDSTLKIQPAKLEDSAVYLCASTPGDPGYYEQYFGPGTRLTVT.